This T cell receptor (beta chain) was recovered during a study of blood T cell repertoires in COVID-19. Deletions cut 4 bases from V and 4 bases from J, with 14 bases between. The CDR3 runs 15 residues. Germline lookup yields CDR1 LNHDA and CDR2 SQIVND (reference sequence). Profiled with immunoSEQ multiplex PCR; TCRdb holds only in-frame clones, not every one. This sample carries fewer than 100,000 clones, roughly 87% of them seen once, and the ten largest clones take around 10%. This sequence originates from a man aged 50-59 years with acute or convalescent COVID-19. Sequencing was carried out using peripheral blood. The V gene is TRBV19, the J gene TRBJ1-5; the D gene is possibly TRBD1 (6 bases). DNA for the CDR3: TGTGCCAGTAGTAGCCCCGGGACACTTAATCAGCCCCAGCATTTT. Protein product: CASSSPGTLNQPQHF.